The 25 T cell receptor beta chains given below trace back to one sample, sequenced in a study of T cells in Graves' hyperthyroidism and ophthalmopathy. It was RNA transcripts that yielded the amplified TCR beta CDR3 regions. Researchers ran a first-round RT-PCR on the TCR CDR3 using the HTBI primer set. A single record per CDR3 protein comes from TCRdb applying MiXCR to the multiplex PCR reads. The top ten hold about 7% of the sample, which has about 600,000 distinct CDR3 sequences, approximately 15% seen once. The specimen sequenced was blood. The receptors originated from a woman in her late teens or twenties with Graves' ophthalmopathy.

In this sample, this clonotype turned up a few times. This chain joins TRBV14 and TRBJ1-2; D remains ambiguous. Trimming pared 0 bases from V and 4 bases from J, leaving 6 bases between. The V gene's germline CDR1 is SGHDN and CDR2 FVKESK. This CDR3 contains 13 residues. This CDR3 reads CASSQDRRYGYTF. The CDR3 nucleotides read TGTGCCAGCAGCCAAGACAGGCGCTATGGCTACACCTTC.

This clonotype was seen at least ten times. The chain recombines TRBV30 with TRBJ2-7; D uncertain. Trimming pared 3 bases from V and 0 bases from J, leaving 9 bases between. This CDR3 has 13 residues. CDR1 and CDR2 (germline): GTSNPN, SVGIG (reference sequence). CDR3 nucleotide sequence: TGTGCCTGGAGGGGCAGGTCCTCCTACGAGCAGTACTTC. It translates to CAWRGRSSYEQYF.

This chain uses TRBV9 with TRBJ2-2; D not resolved. The CDR3 is made up of 14 amino acids. Germline lookup yields CDR1 SGDLS and CDR2 YYNGEE. The V and J ends lost 5 bases and 4 bases respectively, with 12 bases between them. The CDR3 DNA sequence: TGTGCCAGCAGTTCTCTGACTGCCACCGGGGAGCTGTTTTTT. This translates into CASSSLTATGELFF.

This clonotype has a handful of counts. V usage is TRBV9 and J usage is TRBJ2-7; 9 positions agree with TRBD1. The CDR3 is 14 residues long. Trimming cost V 4 bases and J 3 bases; bases outside gene matches: 5. Germline V gives CDR1 SGDLS, CDR2 YYNGEE. Here the CDR3 reads CASSKGQGNYEQYF. CDR3 DNA sequence: TGTGCCAGCAGCAAAGGACAGGGGAACTACGAGCAGTACTTC. Using reference TRBV9 and TRBJ2-7 for the parts outside the CDR3, the full variable domain is DSGVTQTPKHLITATGQRVTLRCSPRSGDLSVYWYQQSLDQGLQFLIQYYNGEERAKGNILERFSAQQFPDLHSELNLSSLELGDSALYFCASSKGQGNYEQYFGPGTRLTVT.

This clonotype was detected ten times or more. The rearrangement joins TRBV3-1 to TRBJ1-1, with 9 bases that match TRBD1. J was trimmed by 2 bases and V by 2 bases; bases with no gene match: 6. From germline, CDR1 is LGHDT and CDR2 YNNKEL (reference sequence). This CDR3 is 16 amino acids long. The CDR3 sequence: CASSQFGTGKNTEAFF. Written as DNA, the CDR3 is TGTGCCAGCAGCCAATTCGGGACAGGGAAAAACACTGAAGCTTTCTTT.

Details on this clonotype: An end of the junction does not agree with germline; a read error may underlie this. V usage is TRBV6-5 and J usage is TRBJ1-1; D is unresolved. The CDR3 runs 13 residues. From germline, CDR1 is MNHEY and CDR2 SVGAGI. CDR3 sequence: CASSYGFDTEACF. As DNA, the CDR3 is TGTGCCAGCAGTTACGGATTCGACACTGAAGCTTGCTTT.

This clonotype was seen many times. The rearrangement uses TRBV6-2 or TRBV6-3 and TRBJ2-7; 10 positions match TRBD1. The CDR3 has 15 residues. CDR1 MNHEY and CDR2 SVGEGT come from the germline V gene. J was trimmed by 3 bases and V by 5 bases; bases with no gene match: 7. Written as DNA, the CDR3 is TGTGCCAGCAGTCGACCGGGACAGGGGAACTACGAGCAGTACTTC. It encodes CASSRPGQGNYEQYF.

The chain recombines TRBV12-3 or TRBV12-4 with TRBJ1-4; D is possibly TRBD1 (5 bases). Trimming shortened V by 5 bases and J by 2 bases, and 30 bases separated the two germline ends. The length of the CDR3 is 21 residues. The CDR3 coding sequence is TGTGCCAGCAGTCTCGGACTCCACAGGTTTGTTCAAGTTGCGACTAATGAAAAACTGTTTTTT. It encodes CASSLGLHRFVQVATNEKLFF.

The chain joins TRBV5-4 to TRBJ1-4, with no clear D. Trimming took 2 bases from V and 4 from J, leaving 6 bases between them. The germline CDR1 and CDR2 sequences are SGHNT and YYREEE (reference sequence). The CDR3 is made up of 13 amino acids. The CDR3 reads CASSLGSNEKLFF. The CDR3 nucleotides read TGTGCCAGCAGCTTAGGCAGTAATGAAAAACTGTTTTTT.

This clonotype was recorded many times. The chain uses TRBV12-3 or TRBV12-4 and TRBJ1-2; 10 nucleotides line up with TRBD1. The CDR3 is 15 residues long. The V and J ends lost 5 bases and 6 bases, in that order; junction bases with no gene match: 9. In DNA form, the CDR3 reads TGTGCCAGCAGTCCGCTAGACAGGGGGCCTCATGGCTACACCTTC. Encoded protein: CASSPLDRGPHGYTF.

Note on this clonotype: It may be a read error: a sequence one base away is much more abundant. In this CDR3 the conserved last residue, phenylalanine or tryptophan, is missing, so a read error is likely. The genes are TRBV27 and TRBJ2-1; either TRBD1 or TRBD2 may fit D (6 bases each). This CDR3 has 17 residues. Germline CDR1 MNHEY, CDR2 SMNVEV (reference sequence). The germline V and J ends were trimmed by 4 bases and 0 bases, with 16 bases remaining between them. The CDR3 sequence is CASSSTGTSSSYNEQFL. In DNA, the CDR3 is TGTGCCAGCAGTTCCACAGGGACTTCCTCCTCCTACAATGAGCAGTTCCTC.

The chain is built from TRBV19 and TRBJ2-7; 10 nucleotides match TRBD1. Per germline, CDR1 LNHDA and CDR2 SQIVND (reference sequence). J lost 4 bases, V lost 5 bases, and 8 bases had no gene match. The CDR3 extends over 15 amino acids. The CDR3 spells CASSLRQGARYEQYF. The CDR3 nucleotides are TGTGCCAGTAGTCTACGACAGGGGGCGCGTTACGAGCAGTACTTC.

The table lists this clonotype with many counts. The chain has TRBV3-1 and TRBJ1-6; TRBD1 agrees at 9 bases. The V segment lost 2 bases and the J segment 10 bases; nucleotides outside the gene matches: 6. The CDR3 covers 15 residues. The germline V gene has CDR1 LGHDT and CDR2 YNNKEL (reference sequence). The CDR3 is CASSQLGTGKSPLHF. In nucleotides, the CDR3 is TGTGCCAGCAGCCAACTTGGGACAGGGAAATCACCCCTCCACTTT.

The chain has TRBV25-1 and TRBJ2-7; 7 bases align to TRBD2. The length of the CDR3 is 17 residues. The J segment lost 4 bases and the V segment lost 4 bases, leaving 16 bases of the junction unmatched. Germline loops: CDR1 MGHDK, CDR2 SYGVNS. CDR3 loop: CASSAPVWSGKGYEQYF. Written as DNA, the CDR3 is TGTGCCAGCAGTGCCCCAGTTTGGAGCGGGAAAGGATACGAGCAGTACTTC.

The sample holds a few counts of this clonotype. The V and J genes are TRBV7-2 and TRBJ1-4; D gene unclear. V was clipped by 5 bases and J by 4 bases, with 11 bases between them. The CDR3 contains 14 residues. Germline-derived CDR1 and CDR2 are SGHTA and FQGNSA. The CDR3 region is CASSRGNYNEKLFF. CDR3 DNA: TGTGCCAGCAGCCGAGGCAATTATAATGAAAAACTGTTTTTT. Looking up the rest from reference TRBV7-2 and TRBJ1-4 gives the full variable domain: GAGVSQSPSNKVTEKGKDVELRCDPISGHTALYWYRQSLGQGLEFLIYFQGNSAPDKSGLPSDRFSAERTGGSVSTLTIQRTQQEDSAVYLCASSRGNYNEKLFFGSGTQLSVL.

J is TRBJ1-1 and V is TRBV9; a possible D gene is TRBD1 (5 bases). Germline CDR1 reads SGDLS; CDR2 reads YYNGEE. The CDR3 is 14 residues long. Trimming left V 7 bases short and J 0 bases short, with 13 bases between. CDR3 nucleotides: TGTGCCAGCGGGGGGGGGATTATGAACACTGAAGCTTTCTTT. Amino acids: CASGGGIMNTEAFF.

A few counts support this clonotype. This chain links TRBV24-1 with TRBJ1-4, with 7 positions matching TRBD1. The V and J ends lost 7 bases and 5 bases, in that order; junction bases with no gene match: 9. The length of the CDR3 is 15 residues. Germline V gene lookup returns CDR1 KGHDR and CDR2 SFDVKD. The CDR3 nucleotides are TGTGCCACCAGCGATGCAGGGGGAAACAATGAAAAACTGTTTTTT. Protein: CATSDAGGNNEKLFF.

CDR3 residues: CAWSPPSGRANEQFF. The CDR3 region has the DNA TGTGCCTGGAGTCCCCCTAGCGGGAGAGCCAATGAGCAGTTCTTC. This sequence joins TRBV30 and TRBJ2-1, with TRBD2 identical over 10 bases. After removal of 2 bases from V and 6 bases from J, the junction contained 7 bases not matched to a gene. The CDR3 has 15 residues. The germline CDR1 and CDR2 sequences are GTSNPN and SVGIG (reference sequence).

This clonotype came up many times. The rearrangement joins TRBV11-1 to TRBJ2-7; D may be TRBD1 (6 bases). The germline CDR1 and CDR2 sequences are SGHAT and FQDESV (reference sequence). V was shortened by 6 bases and J by 0 bases, with 15 bases between the two germline ends. The CDR3 totals 15 residues. The CDR3 sequence: CASRERQDSSYEQYF. DNA for the CDR3: TGTGCCAGCAGGGAACGACAGGATAGCTCCTACGAGCAGTACTTC.

This clonotype was counted ten times or more. The V gene is TRBV28, the J gene TRBJ2-2, with TRBD2 as a possible D gene (5 bases). Trimming took off 1 base at V and 0 bases at J, with 9 bases between the two ends. The length of the CDR3 is 16 residues. Germline lookup yields CDR1 MDHEN and CDR2 SYDVKM. CDR3 sequence (DNA): TGTGCCAGCAGTTTATTTTCAGCGGCGAACACCGGGGAGCTGTTTTTT. Protein: CASSLFSAANTGELFF.

At least ten counts were recorded for this clonotype. J is TRBJ1-1 and V is TRBV7-3; D gene uncertain. V dropped 0 bases and J dropped 1 base, with 3 bases sitting between them. CDR3 size: 13 residues. The germline V gene encodes CDR1 SGHTA and CDR2 FQGTGA. The CDR3 nucleotides are TGTGCCAGCAGCTTAACTTCGAACACTGAAGCTTTCTTT. This gives the protein CASSLTSNTEAFF.

This clonotype was observed a few times. This chain connects TRBV20-1 to TRBJ1-2; D is undetermined. V was cut by 3 bases and J by 3 bases, with 11 bases left in between. Germline V gene sequence: CDR1 DFQATT, CDR2 SNEGSKA (reference sequence). This CDR3 comprises 13 residues. The CDR3 DNA is TGCAGTGCTAGCCCGGGTCCGGACTATGGCTACACCTTC. This sequence encodes CSASPGPDYGYTF.

The gene calls are TRBV28 and TRBJ1-5; D unclear. The CDR3 runs to 15 residues. Germline V gives CDR1 MDHEN, CDR2 SYDVKM. V gave up 1 base and J gave up 0 bases, with 7 bases separating them. The CDR3 here is CASSLSRYSNQPQHF. The DNA of the CDR3 is TGTGCCAGCAGTTTATCACGTTATAGCAATCAGCCCCAGCATTTT.

This sequence joins TRBV3-1 and TRBJ2-1, with D perhaps TRBD2 (5 bases). Trimming pared 0 bases from V and 6 bases from J, leaving 9 bases between. The CDR3 has 14 residues. Looked up from germline, CDR1 is LGHDT and CDR2 is YNNKEL (reference sequence). The CDR3 sequence: CASSQERAGNEQFF. In DNA form, the CDR3 reads TGTGCCAGCAGCCAAGAGAGGGCCGGCAATGAGCAGTTCTTC.

This chain joins TRBV20-1 and TRBJ1-5, with D tentatively TRBD1 (5 bases). CDR1 DFQATT and CDR2 SNEGSKA come from the germline V gene (reference sequence). Trimming pared 5 bases from V and 4 bases from J, leaving 12 bases between. CDR3 length equals 13 residues. CDR3 residues: CSAGGGMNQPQHF. In DNA, the CDR3 is TGCAGTGCTGGGGGGGGTATGAATCAGCCCCAGCATTTT.